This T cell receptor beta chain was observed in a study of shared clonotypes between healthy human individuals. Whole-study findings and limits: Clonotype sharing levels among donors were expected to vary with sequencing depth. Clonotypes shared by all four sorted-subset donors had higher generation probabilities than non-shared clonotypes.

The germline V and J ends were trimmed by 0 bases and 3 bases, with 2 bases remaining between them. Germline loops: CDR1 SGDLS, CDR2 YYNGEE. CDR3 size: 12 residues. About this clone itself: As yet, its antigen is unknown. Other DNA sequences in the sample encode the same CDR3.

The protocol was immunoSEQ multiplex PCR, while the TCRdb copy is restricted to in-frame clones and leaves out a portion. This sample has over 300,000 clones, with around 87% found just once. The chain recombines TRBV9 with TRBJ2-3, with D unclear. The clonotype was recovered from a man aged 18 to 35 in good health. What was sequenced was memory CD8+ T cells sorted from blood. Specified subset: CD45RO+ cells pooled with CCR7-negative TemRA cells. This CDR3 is CASSVGTDTQYF. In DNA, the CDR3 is TGTGCCAGCAGCGTAGGGACAGATACGCAGTATTTT.